The next 14 T cell receptor beta chains were all read from a single sample in a study of shared clonotypes between healthy human individuals. Clones were sequenced by immunoSEQ multiplex PCR, and TCRdb holds only the in-frame ones, with some missing. The top ten clones hold 51% of a sample with approximately 82,000 clones, about 61% of them seen once. The sample was memory CD8+ T cells sorted from blood. Subset noted: CD45RO+ cells pooled with CCR7-negative TemRA cells. These receptors all stem from a man younger than 40 in good health.

This clone was seen ten or more times. CDR3 region: CSVLGGTEAFF. The CDR3 bases are TGCAGCGTCCTGGGAGGGACTGAAGCTTTCTTT. The chain carries TRBV29-1 and TRBJ1-1; D gene unclear. This CDR3 is 11 amino acids long. CDR1 and CDR2 from the germline V gene are SQVTM and ANQGSEA. Trimming removed 6 bases from V and 5 bases from J, with 10 bases in between.

This clone appeared a few times. The genes are TRBV7-2 and TRBJ2-7, with D unclear. Trimming left V 4 bases short and J 2 bases short, with 9 bases between. CDR3 length equals 13 residues. Germline V gene sequence: CDR1 SGHTA, CDR2 FQGNSA. The CDR3 loop reads CASSSGRAYEQYF. The CDR3 nucleotides are TGTGCCAGCAGCTCCGGACGAGCCTACGAGCAGTACTTC.

Details on this clone: This specimen includes other DNA sequences encoding the same CDR3. The genes are TRBV27 and TRBJ1-1; D unresolved. CDR3 length: 11 amino acids. Germline assignment: CDR1 MNHEY and CDR2 SMNVEV (reference sequence). V was clipped by 7 bases and J by 8 bases, with 11 bases between them. The CDR3 here is CASTSGGEAFF. The CDR3 coding sequence is TGTGCCAGCACTTCAGGTGGAGAAGCTTTCTTT.

This clone has a count of ten or more. V usage is TRBV6-4 and J usage is TRBJ2-3; 7 bases are shared with TRBD2. With V trimmed by 4 bases and J by 0 bases, 1 base remained unmatched. This CDR3 is 14 amino acids long. Germline V gene lookup returns CDR1 MRHNA and CDR2 SNTAGT. The CDR3, as DNA: TGTGCCAGCAGTGGTAGCGGGAGCACAGATACGCAGTATTTT. This codes for CASSGSGSTDTQYF.

The chain has TRBV21-1 and TRBJ2-7. TRBV21-1 is marked as a pseudogene. The CDR3 contains 14 residues. The CDR3, as DNA: TGTGCCAGCAGCAAAGCGGGTATTCAATACGAGCAGTACTTC. Its protein product is CASSKAGIQYEQYF.

This chain connects TRBV14 to TRBJ1-3; D uncertain. V gave up 8 bases and J gave up 4 bases, with 12 bases separating them. Germline values: CDR1 SGHDN, CDR2 FVKESK. The CDR3 is made up of 13 amino acids. The CDR3 DNA is TGTGCCAGCCAACTTAGGAGGGGAAACACCATATATTTT. It yields the protein CASQLRRGNTIYF.

The chain recombines TRBV7-6 with TRBJ1-1, with 8 positions matching TRBD1. The length of the CDR3 is 15 residues. The V gene end was trimmed by 5 bases and the J gene end by 1 base; junction bases not matched to a gene: 6. Germline V gene lookup returns CDR1 SGHVS and CDR2 FNYEAQ. DNA for the CDR3: TGTGCCAGCAGCCCTCGGGACAGGTCGAACACTGAAGCTTTCTTT. Translating it yields CASSPRDRSNTEAFF.

V is TRBV6-1 and J is TRBJ2-6; a possible D gene is TRBD1 (6 bases). Germline CDR1 is MNHNS and CDR2 is SASEGT. The CDR3 covers 16 residues. V lost 0 bases and J 0 bases, leaving 6 bases between the germline ends. DNA of the CDR3: TGTGCCAGCAGTGAAGCGGGACACTCTGGGGCCAACGTCCTGACTTTC. As protein: CASSEAGHSGANVLTF.

The V and J genes are TRBV7-3 and TRBJ1-2; D is undetermined. Between the trimmed V and J ends, which lost 4 bases and 8 bases, there was a span of 11 bases. Germline CDR1 reads SGHTA; CDR2 reads FQGTGA. This CDR3 spans 12 amino acids. The CDR3 DNA reads TGTGCCAGCAGCTCTGAGATGGGGGGCTACACCTTC. It specifies CASSSEMGGYTF.

About this clone: The same CDR3 can be traced to other DNA sequences in this sample. The chain recombines TRBV14 with TRBJ2-1, with 9 bases lining up with TRBD2. This CDR3 region has 16 residues. CDR1 and CDR2 (germline): SGHDN, FVKESK. J was trimmed by 4 bases and V by 5 bases; bases with no gene match: 9. The DNA for the CDR3 is TGTGCCAGCAGCGGACTCACTAGCGGGTTATACAATGAGCAGTTCTTC. Protein product: CASSGLTSGLYNEQFF. Supplemented by reference TRBV14 and TRBJ2-1, the full variable domain reads EAGVTQFPSHSVIEKGQTVTLRCDPISGHDNLYWYRRVMGKEIKFLLHFVKESKQDESGMPNNRFLAERTGGTYSTLKVQPAELEDSGVYFCASSGLTSGLYNEQFFGPGTRLTVL.

The V call is TRBV29-1, the J call TRBJ2-7, with D possibly being TRBD1 or TRBD2 (5 bases each). The CDR3 is 12 amino acids. Deletions cut 5 bases from V and 6 bases from J, with 14 bases between. The germline CDR1 and CDR2 sequences are SQVTM and ANQGSEA. This CDR3 is CSVIMLGVEQYF. The CDR3 DNA follows: TGCAGCGTTATTATGTTGGGGGTCGAGCAGTACTTC.

The genes are TRBV27 and TRBJ2-5; TRBD2 matches at 12 bases. With V trimmed by 5 bases and J by 13 bases, 8 bases remained unmatched. There are 13 residues in the CDR3. Germline CDR1 reads MNHEY; CDR2 reads SMNVEV (reference sequence). For the CDR3, the DNA is TGTGCCAGCAGTCAAAGGCCGGGACTAGCGGGGTACTTC. Translation: CASSQRPGLAGYF.

The genes are TRBV25-1 and TRBJ1-3; 7 bases align to TRBD1. V dropped 4 bases and J dropped 6; count of bases not matched to a gene: 9. The CDR3 is made up of 15 amino acids. Germline loops: CDR1 MGHDK, CDR2 SYGVNS. The CDR3 coding sequence is TGTGCCAGCAGTGGGACAGGAGCGCCGGAAAACACCATATATTTT. Translation: CASSGTGAPENTIYF.

The chain links TRBV7-2 to TRBJ2-7; D call uncertain. The CDR3 is 13 amino acids. V was trimmed by 2 bases and J by 3 bases, leaving 8 bases between them. Germline CDR1 is SGHTA and CDR2 is FQGNSA. This CDR3 reads CASSLNSFYEQYF. In DNA, the CDR3 is TGTGCCAGCAGCTTAAACAGCTTCTACGAGCAGTACTTC.